These 22 T cell receptor beta chains originate from one sample sequenced in a study of blood T cell repertoires in COVID-19. Only in-frame clones appear in the TCRdb table, and some are missing; sequencing was by immunoSEQ multiplex PCR. The data hold about 130,000 clones, with 81% observed a single time. The sequenced material came from peripheral blood. The source is a man under 40 with COVID-19, enrolled during active disease.

The chain carries TRBV28 and TRBJ2-1; weak D call: TRBD2 (6 bases). CDR3 length equals 16 residues. Between the trimmed V and J ends, which lost 6 bases and 7 bases, there was a span of 22 bases. Per the germline V gene, CDR1 is MDHEN and CDR2 is SYDVKM. The DNA for the CDR3 is TGTGCCAGCAGACCACCTCTGGGGGGTTGGGGAAATGAGCAGTTCTTC. Protein: CASRPPLGGWGNEQFF.

This rearrangement joins TRBV14 to TRBJ2-5; unclear D gene. This CDR3 is built from 15 residues. Looked up from germline, CDR1 is SGHDN and CDR2 is FVKESK. With 3 bases removed from V and 4 bases from J, the gap between germline ends came to 15 bases. As DNA, the CDR3 is TGTGCCAGCAGCCATCGGGTAGCAATCGGAGAGACCCAGTACTTC. This encodes CASSHRVAIGETQYF.

This clone was counted a few times. The chain has TRBV10-3 and TRBJ1-6, with TRBD1 matching 10 bases. With V trimmed by 11 bases and J by 0 bases, 13 bases remained unmatched. Per the germline V gene, CDR1 is ENHRY and CDR2 is SYGVKD. CDR3 size: 18 residues. The CDR3 DNA reads as TGTGCCTCCCGCGGGGGACAGGGGCGACTCTCCTATAATTCACCCCTCCACTTT. Translation: CASRGGQGRLSYNSPLHF.

V and J are TRBV6-1 and TRBJ1-3; no definite D call. The CDR3 contains 18 residues. Per the germline V gene, CDR1 is MNHNS and CDR2 is SASEGT. V lost 0 bases, J lost 0 bases, and 15 bases lay in between. The CDR3 spells CASSEALGRRASGNTIYF. CDR3 nucleotides: TGTGCCAGCAGTGAAGCCCTCGGCAGGCGCGCCTCTGGAAACACCATATATTTT.

This clone appeared a single time. The chain recombines TRBV7-3 with TRBJ2-3, with 8 bases matching TRBD1. Germline-derived CDR1 and CDR2 are SGHTA and FQGTGA. The CDR3 has 16 amino acids. Unmatched junction bases numbered 8, after V lost 4 bases and J lost 2 bases. CDR3 coding DNA: TGTGCCAGCAGCTCCACCCGACAGGGGAACACAGATACGCAGTATTTT. It is translated as CASSSTRQGNTDTQYF.

This chain uses TRBV4-1 with TRBJ1-1; D is uncertain. Germline V CDR1 and CDR2: MGHRA, YSYEKL. The CDR3 runs 13 residues. The V and J ends lost 0 bases and 10 bases respectively, with 12 bases between them. The CDR3 nucleotides are TGCGCCAGCAGCCAAGAAACAACCAGTGGAGCTTTCTTT. Translation gives CASSQETTSGAFF.

The V and J genes are TRBV5-5 and TRBJ2-5, with no clear D. The germline V and J ends were trimmed by 2 bases and 4 bases, with 9 bases remaining between them. The CDR3 loop spans 13 amino acids. Germline CDR1 is SGHKS and CDR2 is YYEKEE (reference sequence). DNA of the CDR3: TGTGCCAGCAGCTTTGGTGCCGGAGAGACCCAGTACTTC. As protein: CASSFGAGETQYF. The full variable domain, rest sourced from reference TRBV5-5 and TRBJ2-5, is DAGVTQSPTHLIKTRGQQVTLRCSPISGHKSVSWYQQVLGQGPQFIFQYYEKEERGRGNFPDRFSARQFPNYSSELNVNALLLGDSALYLCASSFGAGETQYFGPGTRLLVL.

The chain combines TRBV28 with TRBJ2-7; TRBD1 matches 8 bases. V dropped 2 bases and J dropped 0; count of bases not matched to a gene: 9. Germline V gene data show CDR1 as MDHEN and CDR2 as SYDVKM. The CDR3 spans 17 residues. This chain's CDR3 is CASSLIGGQVSSYEQYF. The DNA of the CDR3 is TGTGCCAGCAGTTTAATAGGGGGACAGGTTAGCTCCTACGAGCAGTACTTC.

The rearrangement links TRBV7-2 to TRBJ2-2; 7 bases align to TRBD1. V gave up 6 bases and J gave up 1 base; unmatched junction bases: 5. Germline V lookup: CDR1 SGHTA, CDR2 FQGNSA. This CDR3 contains 15 residues. CDR3 protein: CASSPWTGNTGELFF. Here the CDR3 DNA reads TGTGCCAGCAGTCCTTGGACAGGGAACACCGGGGAGCTGTTTTTT.

Remarks on this clone: A junction end diverges from the germline sequence, so it may reflect a read error. J is TRBJ1-1 and V is TRBV24-1, with TRBD1 as a possible D gene (5 bases). CDR3 length: 11 residues. CDR1 is KGHDR and CDR2 is SFDVKD in the germline V gene. For the CDR3, the DNA is TGTGCCACCAGTTTGGGGACTGAGGCTTTCTTT. Its protein product is CATSLGTEAFF.

This chain links TRBV30 with TRBJ1-4, with D unresolved. Germline V CDR1 and CDR2: GTSNPN, SVGIG (reference sequence). The V and J ends lost 0 bases and 10 bases respectively, with 15 bases between them. The CDR3 loop spans 14 amino acids. Here the CDR3 DNA reads TGTGCCTGGAGTGTCGCGGGTGACGGGGTAAAACTGTTTTTT. This codes for CAWSVAGDGVKLFF.

The chain couples TRBV7-9 to TRBJ1-1; D gene unclear. Germline assignment: CDR1 SEHNR and CDR2 FQNEAQ (reference sequence). The CDR3 is made up of 12 amino acids. Between the trimmed V and J ends, which lost 5 bases and 6 bases, there was a span of 10 bases. The CDR3 loop is CASSPQSPEAFF. The CDR3 nucleotides are TGTGCCAGCAGCCCACAGTCCCCTGAAGCTTTCTTT.

This chain uses TRBV29-1 with TRBJ1-2; D is ambiguous. CDR3 length: 11 amino acids. In germline, CDR1 is SQVTM, CDR2 ANQGSEA. V was pared by 4 bases and J by 6 bases, with 9 bases between. CDR3 sequence reads: CSVGEADGYTF. CDR3 nucleotide sequence: TGCAGCGTTGGAGAGGCGGATGGCTACACCTTC.

The CDR3 here is CASGGPLSNSPLHF. For the CDR3, the DNA is TGTGCCAGCGGAGGCCCCCTATCTAATTCACCCCTCCACTTT. The V gene is TRBV27, the J gene TRBJ1-6; no definite D call. CDR1 MNHEY and CDR2 SMNVEV come from the germline V gene (reference sequence). CDR3 length: 14 residues. Trimming removed 8 bases from V and 6 bases from J, with 14 bases in between.

This chain uses TRBV4-1 with TRBJ1-2; TRBD1 might be the D (5 bases). The ends were cut back, 4 bases at V and 0 bases at J, with 9 bases in the middle. The CDR3 extends over 14 amino acids. Germline V gene sequence: CDR1 MGHRA, CDR2 YSYEKL. CDR3: CASSRGGANYGYTF. In DNA, the CDR3 is TGCGCCAGCAGCCGCGGGGGGGCTAACTATGGCTACACCTTC.

The chain recombines TRBV11-2 with TRBJ1-2; D is ambiguous. The CDR3 totals 14 residues. CDR1 and CDR2 from the germline V gene are SGHAT and FQNNGV. Trimming stripped 7 bases from V and 5 bases from J, with 17 bases between. CDR3 sequence reads: CASTLSAEIYGYTF. CDR3 nucleotides: TGTGCCAGCACCCTCTCCGCGGAGATATATGGCTACACCTTC.

The chain combines TRBV28 with TRBJ1-5, with a possible D match to TRBD1 (6 bases). V was shortened by 1 base and J by 3 bases, with 25 bases between the two germline ends. Germline CDR1 and CDR2: MDHEN and SYDVKM. The CDR3 covers 20 residues. The CDR3 loop is CASSLLFFRGARPTNQPQHF. In DNA form, the CDR3 reads TGTGCCAGCAGTTTATTGTTCTTTCGGGGGGCCCGACCAACCAATCAGCCCCAGCATTTT.

CDR3 bases: TGTGCCAGCAACTCGGCCGGACAGGGGGCTAACTATGGCTACACCTTC. Protein: CASNSAGQGANYGYTF. The rearrangement joins TRBV7-9 to TRBJ1-2, with 10 bases matching TRBD1. Germline CDR1 and CDR2: SEHNR and FQNEAQ (reference sequence). The CDR3 has 16 amino acids. V lost 7 bases to trimming and J lost 0 bases; unmatched junction nucleotides: 8.

Note on this clone: Within the sample, other DNA sequences also encode this same CDR3. The chain combines TRBV5-6 with TRBJ2-7; weak D call: TRBD1 (6 bases). Per the germline V gene, CDR1 is SGHDT and CDR2 is YYEEEE. V was pared by 2 bases and J by 2 bases, with 11 bases between. CDR3 length: 14 residues. The CDR3 sequence: CASSFGTLTYEQYF. CDR3 in DNA: TGTGCCAGCAGCTTCGGGACACTGACCTACGAGCAGTACTTC.

The chain joins TRBV24-1 to TRBJ1-5, with D possibly matching TRBD1 (6 bases). The germline V gene has CDR1 KGHDR and CDR2 SFDVKD. The length of the CDR3 is 17 residues. V gave up 4 bases and J gave up 0 bases, with 15 bases separating them. DNA for the CDR3: TGTGCCACCAGTGACTCACAGGGACGGCCTAGCAATCAGCCCCAGCATTTT. Its translation is CATSDSQGRPSNQPQHF.

The chain links TRBV7-9 to TRBJ2-7; D may be TRBD1 (5 bases). The V end lost 3 bases, the J end lost 2 bases, and 11 bases lay between the germline ends. Germline CDR1 and CDR2: SEHNR and FQNEAQ (reference sequence). The CDR3 contains 14 residues. The CDR3 DNA reads as TGTGCCAGCAGCTTTGGGGCCAGAACCTACGAGCAGTACTTC. Protein: CASSFGARTYEQYF.

The gene calls are TRBV2 and TRBJ1-2; 7 bases fit TRBD1. CDR1 is SNHLY and CDR2 is FYNNEI in the germline V gene. J lost 2 bases, V lost 1 base, and 4 bases had no gene match. The CDR3 length is 15 residues. The CDR3 reads CASSEVGTVNYGYTF. Written as DNA, the CDR3 is TGTGCCAGCAGTGAAGTTGGGACAGTCAACTATGGCTACACCTTC.